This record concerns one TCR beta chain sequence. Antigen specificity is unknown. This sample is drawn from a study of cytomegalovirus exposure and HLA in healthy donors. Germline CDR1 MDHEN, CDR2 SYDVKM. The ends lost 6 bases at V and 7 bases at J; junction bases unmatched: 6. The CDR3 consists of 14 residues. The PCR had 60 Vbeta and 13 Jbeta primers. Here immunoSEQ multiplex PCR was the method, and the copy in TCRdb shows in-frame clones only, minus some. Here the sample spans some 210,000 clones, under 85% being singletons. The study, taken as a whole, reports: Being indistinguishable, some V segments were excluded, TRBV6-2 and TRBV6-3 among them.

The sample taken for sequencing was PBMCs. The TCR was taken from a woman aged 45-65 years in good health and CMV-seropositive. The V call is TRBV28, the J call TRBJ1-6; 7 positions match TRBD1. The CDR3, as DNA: TGTGCCAGCAGCCCAGGACAGGAAAATTCACCCCTCCACTTT. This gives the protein CASSPGQENSPLHF.